The rows below give T cell receptor beta chains drawn from one sample of a study of blood T cell repertoires in COVID-19. The assay was immunoSEQ multiplex PCR, and TCRdb's table has in-frame clones only and misses some. The sample shows about 120,000 clones, 70% to 80% of them seen only once. The specimen sequenced was peripheral blood. These receptors all come from a woman older than 75 with acute or convalescent COVID-19. Each CDR3 is given with its conserved first and last residue. A D gene is named only where the DNA matches it firmly. Clone size is stated in some rows and not others, as once, few, many or a class when expanded.

clone_size,d_call,v_call,j_call,cdr3_aa,cdr3_nt
NA,NA,TRBV5-1,TRBJ1-2,CASSLEEGTGYTF,TGCGCCAGCAGCTTGGAGGAGGGAACGGGCTACACCTTC
NA,TRBD1,TRBV7-6,TRBJ1-3,CASSLGQGDGNTIYF,TGTGCCAGCAGCTTAGGACAGGGGGATGGAAACACCATATATTTT
NA,TRBD1,TRBV28,TRBJ2-6,CAIRGRQGAMGANVLTF,TGTGCCATCCGCGGAAGACAGGGGGCTATGGGGGCCAACGTCCTGACTTTC
NA,TRBD2,TRBV19,TRBJ2-1,CASGDSGRYNEQFF,TGTGCCAGTGGGGATAGCGGGAGATACAATGAGCAGTTCTTC
once,NA,TRBV19,TRBJ1-1,CASTKVGTEGEAFF,TGTGCCAGTACTAAGGTGGGGACGGAGGGCGAAGCTTTCTTT
NA,TRBD2,TRBV7-2,TRBJ2-5,CASSPGLAQETQYF,TGTGCCAGCAGCCCCGGACTAGCTCAAGAGACCCAGTACTTC
NA,NA,TRBV25-1,TRBJ1-3,CASSEWGGSTGNTIYF,TGTGCCAGCAGTGAATGGGGCGGATCTACTGGAAACACCATATATTTT
NA,NA,TRBV19,TRBJ2-5,CASSIGLVKTQYF,TGTGCCAGTAGTATAGGACTGGTAAAGACCCAGTACTTC
NA,NA,TRBV5-1,TRBJ2-5,CASSLGAQETQYF,TGCGCCAGCAGCTTGGGGGCCCAAGAGACCCAGTACTTC
NA,TRBD2,TRBV6-5,TRBJ2-7,CASSFASGREYEQYF,TGTGCCAGCAGTTTTGCTAGCGGGAGGGAGTACGAGCAGTACTTC
once,TRBD1,TRBV29-1,TRBJ2-1,CSSDRVAYNEQFF,TGCAGTTCGGACAGGGTCGCCTACAATGAGCAGTTCTTC
NA,NA,TRBV9,TRBJ2-3,CASSVARGFENTQYF,TGTGCCAGCAGCGTAGCTCGGGGGTTTGAGAATACGCAGTATTTT
NA,TRBD2,TRBV5-1,TRBJ2-3,CASRDSGGPTDTQYF,TGCGCCAGCAGGGATAGCGGGGGACCCACAGATACGCAGTATTTT
NA,NA,TRBV7-2,TRBJ2-7,CASSLVVAVNSYEQYF,TGTGCCAGCAGCTTAGTAGTGGCGGTTAACTCCTACGAGCAGTACTTC
few,NA,TRBV7-2,TRBJ1-1,CASSLAAAMNTEAFF,TGTGCCAGCAGCTTAGCGGCGGCAATGAACACTGAAGCTTTCTTT
NA,NA,TRBV19,TRBJ1-2,CASRQYREANYGYTF,TGTGCCAGTAGACAATACAGGGAAGCTAACTATGGCTACACCTTC
NA,NA,TRBV5-6,TRBJ1-5,CASSLGRKGQPQHF,TGTGCCAGCAGCTTGGGGAGGAAGGGTCAGCCCCAGCATTTT
NA,NA,TRBV19,TRBJ1-1,CAPLKEGRVNTEAFF,TGTGCGCCGTTAAAGGAGGGACGGGTGAACACTGAAGCTTTCTTT
NA,NA,TRBV11-2,TRBJ2-7,CASSPTGLYEQYF,TGTGCCAGCAGCCCCACAGGGTTGTACGAGCAGTACTTC
NA,NA,TRBV19,TRBJ1-1,CASSMTVDTEAFF,TGTGCCAGTAGTATGACAGTAGACACTGAAGCTTTCTTT
NA,TRBD1,TRBV7-2,TRBJ1-1,CASSLRQGENTEAFF,TGTGCCAGCAGCTTACGTCAGGGGGAAAACACTGAAGCTTTCTTT
NA,NA,TRBV19,TRBJ2-2,CASSTYTGELFF,TGTGCCAGTAGTACCTACACCGGGGAGCTGTTTTTT
NA,NA,TRBV29-1,TRBJ2-2,CSAQENTGELFF,TGCAGCGCGCAGGAGAACACCGGGGAGCTGTTTTTT
NA,TRBD1,TRBV30,TRBJ1-2,CAWSIGQGDGYTF,TGTGCCTGGAGTATCGGACAGGGGGATGGCTACACCTTC
NA,NA,TRBV19,TRBJ2-4,CASSPGFETWWAKNIQYF,TGTGCCAGTAGCCCCGGTTTCGAAACGTGGTGGGCCAAAAACATTCAGTACTTC
few,TRBD2,TRBV6-5,TRBJ2-7,CASLAGPPYEQYF,TGTGCCAGCTTAGCGGGGCCCCCCTACGAGCAGTACTTC
NA,TRBD1,TRBV9,TRBJ1-1,CASSVRQGSDTEAFF,TGTGCCAGCAGCGTTCGACAGGGGTCGGACACTGAAGCTTTCTTT
NA,NA,TRBV5-1,TRBJ1-4,CASSPRGSTTNEKLFF,TGCGCCAGCAGCCCCCGGGGGAGTACAACTAATGAAAAACTGTTTTTT
NA,TRBD1,TRBV7-2,TRBJ1-5,CASSLQGQGNQPQHF,TGTGCCAGCAGCTTACAAGGACAGGGAAATCAGCCCCAGCATTTT
NA,NA,TRBV5-6,TRBJ2-7,CASSLGRSYEQYF,TGTGCCAGCAGCTTGGGGCGGTCCTACGAGCAGTACTTC
few,NA,TRBV7-8,TRBJ1-6,CASSLMAGYNSPLHF,TGTGCCAGCAGCTTAATGGCAGGGTATAATTCACCCCTCCACTTT
NA,TRBD2,TRBV30,TRBJ2-1,CAWSRLAGINEQFF,TGTGCCTGGAGTAGACTAGCGGGGATCAATGAGCAGTTCTTC
NA,NA,TRBV6-5,TRBJ2-3,CASSYGPWDTQYF,TGTGCCAGCAGTTACGGGCCTTGGGATACGCAGTATTTT
NA,TRBD1,TRBV6-5,TRBJ1-1,CASSYSRQGGTEAFF,TGTGCCAGCAGTTACTCCAGACAGGGCGGCACTGAAGCTTTCTTT
NA,NA,TRBV18,TRBJ2-6,CASSPDRITPGANVLTF,TGTGCCAGCTCACCCGACAGGATCACGCCTGGGGCCAACGTCCTGACTTTC